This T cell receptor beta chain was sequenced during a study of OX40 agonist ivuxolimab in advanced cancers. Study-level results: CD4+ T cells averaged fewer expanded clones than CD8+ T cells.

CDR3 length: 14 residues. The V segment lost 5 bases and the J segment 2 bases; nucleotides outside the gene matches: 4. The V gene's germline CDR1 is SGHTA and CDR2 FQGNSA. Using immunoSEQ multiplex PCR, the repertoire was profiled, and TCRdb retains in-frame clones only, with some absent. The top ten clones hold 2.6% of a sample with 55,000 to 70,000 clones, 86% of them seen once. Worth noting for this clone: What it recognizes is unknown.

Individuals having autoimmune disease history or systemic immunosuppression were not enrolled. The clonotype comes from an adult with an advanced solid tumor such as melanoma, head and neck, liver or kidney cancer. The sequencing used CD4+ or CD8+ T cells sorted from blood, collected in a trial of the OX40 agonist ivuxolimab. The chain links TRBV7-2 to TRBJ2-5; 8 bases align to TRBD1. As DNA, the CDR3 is TGTGCCAGCAGCGGCAACAGGGGGCAAGAGACCCAGTACTTC. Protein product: CASSGNRGQETQYF.